This is a list of T cell receptor beta chains from one sample in a study of CD8+ T cells in alopecia areata. Produced via immunoSEQ multiplex PCR; TCRdb's table is partial and in-frame only. The sample has 130,000 to 150,000 clones, approximately 50% seen once; the top ten hold over 0.85%. The source was CD4+ T cells sorted from blood, collected at week 0. The source is a human donor with alopecia areata. Both conserved end residues are part of each CDR3. The order of the fields is D gene, J gene, clone size, CDR3 length, V gene, CDR3 protein, CDR3 DNA. The D gene is left open where the match is weak. The size entry is marked missing in some rows and otherwise reads once, few, many or a size class.

- | TRBJ2-2 | - | 14 | TRBV29-1 | CSVRENQRTGELFF | TGCAGCGTTCGGGAGAACCAAAGGACCGGGGAGCTGTTTTTT
TRBD1 | TRBJ2-3 | few | 13 | TRBV30 | CAVRDRGTDTQYF | TGTGCCGTCAGGGACAGGGGCACAGATACGCAGTATTTT
TRBD1 | TRBJ1-1 | - | 15 | TRBV27 | CASSSAGQGNTEAFF | TGTGCCAGCAGTTCAGCGGGACAGGGGAACACTGAAGCTTTCTTT
TRBD2 | TRBJ2-1 | - | 17 | TRBV30 | CAWSVLTSGRSYNEQFF | TGTGCCTGGAGTGTCCTGACGAGCGGGAGGTCCTACAATGAGCAGTTCTTC
TRBD2 | TRBJ2-3 | - | 15 | TRBV28 | CASGGASGGADTQYF | TGTGCCAGCGGTGGCGCTAGCGGGGGCGCAGATACGCAGTATTTT
TRBD1 | TRBJ2-5 | - | 19 | TRBV4-1 | CASSQDRGGADRGLETQYF | TGCGCCAGCAGCCAAGATCGAGGGGGCGCGGACAGGGGATTAGAGACCCAGTACTTC
TRBD1 | TRBJ2-7 | - | 14 | TRBV29-1 | CSAAPGTGNYEQYF | TGCAGCGCCGCACCCGGGACAGGGAACTACGAGCAGTACTTC
- | TRBJ1-5 | - | 15 | TRBV15 | CATSRDLGFNQPQHF | TGTGCCACCAGCAGAGATCTAGGGTTTAATCAGCCCCAGCATTTT
- | TRBJ1-1 | few | 12 | TRBV29-1 | CSSEEGNTEAFF | TGCAGCTCTGAAGAGGGTAACACTGAAGCTTTCTTT
TRBD1 | TRBJ2-1 | - | 16 | TRBV5-1 | CASSLGGTGSYNEQFF | TGCGCCAGCAGCTTAGGTGGGACAGGCTCCTACAATGAGCAGTTCTTC
TRBD2 | TRBJ2-2 | few | 15 | TRBV6-5 | CASRSIAGGAGELFF | TGTGCCAGCAGATCAATAGCGGGAGGGGCCGGGGAGCTGTTTTTT
TRBD2 | TRBJ2-1 | few | 17 | TRBV29-1 | CSVSRSGGDRSYNEQFF | TGCAGCGTTTCGAGGAGCGGGGGGGATCGCTCCTACAATGAGCAGTTCTTC
TRBD1 | TRBJ1-2 | - | 13 | TRBV30 | CAWGQGKNYGYTF | TGTGCCTGGGGACAGGGGAAGAACTATGGCTACACCTTC
TRBD2 | TRBJ2-3 | - | 16 | TRBV5-4 | CASSGNSGRGADTQYF | TGTGCCAGCAGCGGAAATAGCGGGAGAGGGGCAGATACGCAGTATTTT
TRBD1 | TRBJ2-3 | - | 15 | TRBV19 | CASSQRQGRTDTQYF | TGTGCCAGTAGTCAACGACAGGGCCGCACAGATACGCAGTATTTT
- | TRBJ2-3 | - | 12 | TRBV5-1 | CASSSTTDTQYF | TGCGCCAGCAGCTCGACCACAGATACGCAGTATTTT
- | TRBJ2-7 | - | 13 | TRBV6-1 | CATGASALGEQYF | TGTGCCACCGGGGCCAGCGCCTTGGGGGAGCAGTACTTC
- | TRBJ1-4 | - | 18 | TRBV5-1 | CASSLDGVPEAANEKLFF | TGCGCCAGCAGCTTGGATGGGGTTCCGGAGGCGGCTAATGAAAAACTGTTTTTT
TRBD2 | TRBJ2-4 | - | 15 | TRBV28 | CASSLGGVSKNIQYF | TGTGCCAGCAGTTTGGGAGGGGTGTCCAAAAACATTCAGTACTTC
- | TRBJ2-6 | - | 18 | TRBV15 | CATSRATGPSSGANVLTF | TGTGCCACCAGCAGGGCGACAGGTCCTAGCTCTGGGGCCAACGTCCTGACTTTC
- | TRBJ1-2 | - | 11 | TRBV19 | CASRRDYGYTF | TGTGCCAGTAGAAGGGACTATGGCTACACCTTC
TRBD2 | TRBJ2-1 | - | 13 | TRBV29-1 | CSPRTSGSNEQFF | TGCAGCCCCCGGACTAGCGGGAGCAATGAGCAGTTCTTC
- | TRBJ2-5 | - | 12 | TRBV28 | CASPGGEETQYF | TGTGCCAGCCCCGGGGGCGAGGAGACCCAGTACTTC
- | TRBJ2-3 | few | 16 | TRBV5-1 | CASSLESRRLTDTQYF | TGCGCCAGCAGCTTGGAGAGCCGCCGCCTCACAGATACGCAGTATTTT
- | TRBJ2-7 | - | 16 | TRBV9 | CASSVASDSWDNEQYF | TGTGCCAGCAGCGTAGCCTCGGACTCGTGGGACAACGAGCAGTACTTC
- | TRBJ2-5 | - | 11 | TRBV29-1 | CSVVSGETQYF | TGCAGCGTTGTTTCTGGAGAGACCCAGTACTTC
- | TRBJ2-7 | - | 11 | TRBV5-6 | CASSYNYEQYF | TGTGCCAGCAGCTACAATTACGAGCAGTACTTC
TRBD2 | TRBJ2-5 | - | 12 | TRBV29-1 | CSASGAQETQYF | TGCAGCGCTAGCGGGGCCCAAGAGACCCAGTACTTC
- | TRBJ2-5 | few | 12 | TRBV11-1 | CASSLTVAAQYF | TGTGCCAGCAGTCTCACCGTGGCGGCCCAGTACTTC
- | TRBJ2-3 | - | 13 | TRBV4-3 | CASSLSREDTQYF | TGCGCCAGCAGCCTGTCGAGGGAAGATACGCAGTATTTT
TRBD2 | TRBJ2-3 | - | 14 | TRBV29-1 | CSVRPSGKADTQYF | TGCAGCGTTAGGCCTAGCGGGAAGGCAGATACGCAGTATTTT
- | TRBJ1-1 | - | 13 | TRBV30 | CAWSVLDGVEAFF | TGTGCCTGGAGTGTACTCGACGGAGTTGAAGCTTTCTTT
- | TRBJ2-7 | - | 13 | TRBV5-1 | CASSRDENYEQYF | TGCGCCAGCAGCCGGGACGAGAACTACGAGCAGTACTTC
TRBD2 | TRBJ2-3 | - | 14 | TRBV27 | CASSHRLATDTQYF | TGTGCCAGCAGTCATCGACTAGCGACAGATACGCAGTATTTT
- | TRBJ2-3 | - | 12 | TRBV28 | CASSTPSDTQYF | TGTGCCAGCAGTACGCCCTCCGATACGCAGTATTTT
- | TRBJ2-7 | - | 13 | TRBV18 | CASSPPGGNEQYF | TGTGCCAGCTCACCACCGGGCGGCAACGAGCAGTACTTC
- | TRBJ2-6 | - | 15 | TRBV29-1 | CSVRYGSSGANVLTF | TGCAGCGTTCGTTACGGATCCTCTGGGGCCAACGTCCTGACTTTC
- | TRBJ2-1 | - | 14 | TRBV29-1 | CSVVRQRSYNEQFF | TGCAGCGTTGTCAGGCAGCGCTCCTACAATGAGCAGTTCTTC
TRBD1 | TRBJ1-2 | few | 11 | TRBV20-1 | CSTDRAHGYTF | TGCAGTACGGACAGGGCCCATGGCTACACCTTC
- | TRBJ2-3 | - | 12 | TRBV5-1 | CASNMNADTQYF | TGCGCCAGCAACATGAACGCAGATACGCAGTATTTT
TRBD2 | TRBJ2-3 | few | 13 | TRBV29-1 | CSVGRAGVDTQYF | TGCAGCGTCGGTCGGGCGGGAGTAGATACGCAGTATTTT
TRBD2 | TRBJ2-5 | - | 17 | TRBV4-3 | CASSQHGTTSGQETQYF | TGCGCCAGCAGCCAACACGGGACCACTAGCGGACAAGAGACCCAGTACTTC
- | TRBJ1-1 | - | 15 | TRBV27 | CASRFNGGMNTEAFF | TGTGCCAGCAGATTTAATGGGGGTATGAACACTGAAGCTTTCTTT
TRBD2 | TRBJ2-7 | - | 13 | TRBV5-1 | CASSLLAEYEQYF | TGCGCCAGCAGCTTGCTAGCGGAATACGAGCAGTACTTC
- | TRBJ1-1 | - | 13 | TRBV2 | CASSDRGNTEAFF | TGTGCCAGCAGTGACAGGGGGAACACTGAAGCTTTCTTT
TRBD1 | TRBJ1-2 | - | 14 | TRBV28 | CASSSAGTGGGYTF | TGTGCCAGCAGTTCGGCGGGGACAGGGGGCGGCTACACCTTC
- | TRBJ2-7 | - | 13 | TRBV7-2 | CASSLGHHYEQYF | TGTGCCAGCAGCTTAGGGCACCACTACGAGCAGTACTTC
- | TRBJ1-1 | - | 13 | TRBV30 | CAWSGLAPSEAFF | TGTGCCTGGAGCGGTTTGGCGCCCTCTGAAGCTTTCTTT
- | TRBJ2-7 | - | 13 | TRBV30 | CAWSRGHSYEQYF | TGTGCCTGGAGTCGAGGACACTCCTACGAGCAGTACTTC
- | TRBJ2-5 | few | 15 | TRBV2 | CASSAGLKRRETQYF | TGTGCCAGCAGTGCCGGACTCAAAAGAAGAGAGACCCAGTACTTC
- | TRBJ1-1 | - | 13 | TRBV7-2 | CASSWTRRAEAFF | TGTGCCAGCAGCTGGACAAGGCGGGCTGAAGCTTTCTTT